This T cell receptor beta chain was sequenced for a study of blood T cell repertoires in COVID-19. Data came from immunoSEQ multiplex PCR; TCRdb stores just in-frame clones and leaves some out. The sample lists more than 95,000 clones; roughly four fifths were seen once. Germline CDR1 reads SGHDT; CDR2 reads YYEEEE. The CDR3 is 15 residues long. V trimming: 3 bases; J trimming: 4 bases; junction bases outside the gene matches: 7. The clonotype comes from a man aged 60 to 75 with acute or convalescent COVID-19. Sequenced material: peripheral blood. The J gene is TRBJ1-5, the V gene TRBV5-6; 7 positions agree with TRBD1. The CDR3 DNA sequence: TGTGCCAGCAGCTATACAGGGGCACGGAATCAGCCCCAGCATTTT. Protein sequence: CASSYTGARNQPQHF.